This T cell receptor beta chain derives from a study of T cell repertoires in cytomegalovirus infection. The germline V and J ends were trimmed by 1 base and 3 bases, with 18 bases remaining between them. The germline CDR1 and CDR2 sequences are SGHNT and YYREEE (reference sequence). The CDR3 loop spans 17 amino acids. TCRdb re-called the reads with MiXCR, one entry per CDR3 protein. This sample has 630,000 or so distinct CDR3 sequences, with less than 25% found just once. The sequence was collected from a human donor in good health (CMV status not recorded). Some clones in this sample may be carry-over from other donors' samples. The V and J genes are TRBV5-4 and TRBJ2-3; perhaps TRBD1 as D (6 bases). Sequenced material: CD8+ T cells from PBMCs. The CDR3 bases are TGTGCCAGCAGCTTGCGACCCCTGGGGGCCGGGACAGATACGCAGTATTTT. This codes for CASSLRPLGAGTDTQYF.